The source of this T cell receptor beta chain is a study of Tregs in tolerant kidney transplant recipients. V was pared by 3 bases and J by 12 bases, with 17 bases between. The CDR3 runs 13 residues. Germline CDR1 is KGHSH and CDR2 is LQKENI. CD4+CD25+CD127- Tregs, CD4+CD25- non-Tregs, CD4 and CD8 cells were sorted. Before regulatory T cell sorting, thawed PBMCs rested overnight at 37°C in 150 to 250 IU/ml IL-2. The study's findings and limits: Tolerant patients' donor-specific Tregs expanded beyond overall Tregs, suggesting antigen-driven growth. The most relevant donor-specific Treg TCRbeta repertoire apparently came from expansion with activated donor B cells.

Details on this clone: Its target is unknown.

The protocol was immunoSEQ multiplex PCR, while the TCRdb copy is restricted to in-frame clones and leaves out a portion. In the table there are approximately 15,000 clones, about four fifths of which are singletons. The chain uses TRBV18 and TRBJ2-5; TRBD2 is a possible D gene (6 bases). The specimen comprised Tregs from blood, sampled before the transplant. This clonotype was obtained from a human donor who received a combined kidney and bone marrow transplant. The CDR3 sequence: CASSPLSRDSKYF. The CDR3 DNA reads TGTGCCAGCTCACCTTTATCCCGGGACTCCAAGTACTTC.